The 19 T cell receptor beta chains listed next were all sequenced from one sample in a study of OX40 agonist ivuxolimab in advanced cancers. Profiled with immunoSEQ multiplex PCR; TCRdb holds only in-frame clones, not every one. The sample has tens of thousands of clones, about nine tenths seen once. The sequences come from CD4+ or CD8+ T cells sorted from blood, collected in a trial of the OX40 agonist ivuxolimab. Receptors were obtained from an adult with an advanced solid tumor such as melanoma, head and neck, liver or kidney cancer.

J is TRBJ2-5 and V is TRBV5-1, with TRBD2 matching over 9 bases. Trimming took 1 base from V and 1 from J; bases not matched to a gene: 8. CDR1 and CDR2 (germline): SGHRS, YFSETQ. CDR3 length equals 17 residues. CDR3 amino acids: CASSLSRSGRIQETQYF. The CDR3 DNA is TGCGCCAGCAGCTTGTCCAGGAGCGGGAGGATCCAAGAGACCCAGTACTTC.

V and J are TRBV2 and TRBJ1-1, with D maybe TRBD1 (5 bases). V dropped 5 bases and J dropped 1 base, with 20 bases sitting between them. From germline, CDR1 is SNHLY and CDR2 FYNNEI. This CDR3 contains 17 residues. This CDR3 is CASSQELRDVGNTEAFF. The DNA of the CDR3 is TGTGCCAGCAGTCAGGAATTGAGGGACGTGGGGAACACTGAAGCTTTCTTT.

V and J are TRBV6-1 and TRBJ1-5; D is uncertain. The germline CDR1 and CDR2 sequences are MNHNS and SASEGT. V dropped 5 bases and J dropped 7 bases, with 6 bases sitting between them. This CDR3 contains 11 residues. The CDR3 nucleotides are TGTGCCAGCAGTTCTGGACAGCCCCAGCATTTT. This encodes CASSSGQPQHF.

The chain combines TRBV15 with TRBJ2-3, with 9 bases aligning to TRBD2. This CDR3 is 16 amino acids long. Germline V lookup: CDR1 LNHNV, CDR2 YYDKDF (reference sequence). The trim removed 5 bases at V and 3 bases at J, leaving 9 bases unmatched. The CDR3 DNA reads TGTGCCACCAGCGTGAATCCGGGACTAGCAACAGATACGCAGTATTTT. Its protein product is CATSVNPGLATDTQYF.

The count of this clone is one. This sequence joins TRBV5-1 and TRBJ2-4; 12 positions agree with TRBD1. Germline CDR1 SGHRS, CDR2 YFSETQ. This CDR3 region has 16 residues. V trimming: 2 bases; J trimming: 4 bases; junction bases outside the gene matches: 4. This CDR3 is CASSLGTGGPKNIQYF. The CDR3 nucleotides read TGCGCCAGCAGCTTAGGGACAGGGGGCCCAAAAAACATTCAGTACTTC. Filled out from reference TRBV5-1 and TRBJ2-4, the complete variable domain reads KAGVTQTPRYLIKTRGQQVTLSCSPISGHRSVSWYQQTPGQGLQFLFEYFSETQRNKGNFPGRFSGRQFSNSRSEMNVSTLELGDSALYLCASSLGTGGPKNIQYFGAGTRLSVL.

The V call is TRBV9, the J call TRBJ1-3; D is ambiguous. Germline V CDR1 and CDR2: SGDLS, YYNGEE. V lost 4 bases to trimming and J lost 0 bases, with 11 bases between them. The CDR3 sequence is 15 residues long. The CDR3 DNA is TGTGCCAGCAGCCAAAACCCAGCCTCTGGAAACACCATATATTTT. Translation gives CASSQNPASGNTIYF.

CDR3 sequence: CSAAGTGYEQYF. The CDR3, as DNA: TGCAGCGCGGCCGGGACAGGCTACGAGCAGTACTTC. The genes are TRBV29-1 and TRBJ2-7, with 8 bases identical to TRBD1. CDR3 length: 12 amino acids. Germline CDR1 reads SQVTM; CDR2 reads ANQGSEA. The J segment lost 3 bases and the V segment lost 7 bases, leaving 5 bases of the junction unmatched.

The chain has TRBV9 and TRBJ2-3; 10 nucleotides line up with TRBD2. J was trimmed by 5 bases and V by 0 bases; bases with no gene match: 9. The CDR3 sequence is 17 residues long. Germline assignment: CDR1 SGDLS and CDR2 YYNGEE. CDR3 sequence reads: CASSVAITSGIGDTQYF. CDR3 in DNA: TGTGCCAGCAGCGTAGCTATCACTAGCGGGATCGGAGATACGCAGTATTTT.

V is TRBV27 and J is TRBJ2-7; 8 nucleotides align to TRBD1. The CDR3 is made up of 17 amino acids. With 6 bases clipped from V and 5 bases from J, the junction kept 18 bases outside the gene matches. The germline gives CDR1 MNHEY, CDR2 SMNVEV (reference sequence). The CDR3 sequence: CASSVRVRQGSGHEQYF. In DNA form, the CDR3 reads TGTGCCAGCAGCGTGAGGGTCCGACAGGGGTCCGGACACGAGCAGTACTTC.

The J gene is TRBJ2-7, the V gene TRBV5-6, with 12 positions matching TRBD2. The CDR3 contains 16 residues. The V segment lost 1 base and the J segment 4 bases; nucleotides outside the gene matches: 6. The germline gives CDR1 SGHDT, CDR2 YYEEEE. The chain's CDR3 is CASSLLAGGPFYEQYF. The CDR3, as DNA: TGTGCCAGCAGCTTGCTAGCGGGAGGGCCTTTTTACGAGCAGTACTTC. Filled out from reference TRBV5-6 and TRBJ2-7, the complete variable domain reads DAGVTQSPTHLIKTRGQQVTLRCSPKSGHDTVSWYQQALGQGPQFIFQYYEEEERQRGNFPDRFSGHQFPNYSSELNVNALLLGDSALYLCASSLLAGGPFYEQYFGPGTRLTVT.

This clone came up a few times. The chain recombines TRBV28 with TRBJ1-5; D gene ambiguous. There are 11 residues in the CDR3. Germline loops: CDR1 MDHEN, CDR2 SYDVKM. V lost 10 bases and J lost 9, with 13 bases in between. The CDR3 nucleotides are TGTGCCACCCGACGGTCCCCGCCCCAGCATTTT. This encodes CATRRSPPQHF.

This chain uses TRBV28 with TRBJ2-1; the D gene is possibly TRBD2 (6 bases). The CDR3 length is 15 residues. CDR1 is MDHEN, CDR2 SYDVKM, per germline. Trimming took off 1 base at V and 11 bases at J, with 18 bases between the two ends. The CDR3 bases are TGTGCCAGCAGTTTATCACCCACTCGCGGGGAGAAGCAGTTCTTC. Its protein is CASSLSPTRGEKQFF.

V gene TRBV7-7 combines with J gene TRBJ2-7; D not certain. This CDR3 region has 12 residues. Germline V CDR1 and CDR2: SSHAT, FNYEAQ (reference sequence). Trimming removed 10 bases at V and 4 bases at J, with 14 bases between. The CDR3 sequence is CAISILPYEQYF. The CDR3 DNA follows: TGTGCCATCAGTATCCTTCCATACGAGCAGTACTTC.

In nucleotides, the CDR3 is TGTGCCAGCACCCTTCCGGGACAGCTTCCCTACGAGCAGTACTTC. This translates into CASTLPGQLPYEQYF. This chain connects TRBV28 to TRBJ2-7; 7 positions agree with TRBD1. J was trimmed by 2 bases and V by 7 bases; bases with no gene match: 11. In germline, CDR1 is MDHEN, CDR2 SYDVKM. The CDR3 covers 15 residues.

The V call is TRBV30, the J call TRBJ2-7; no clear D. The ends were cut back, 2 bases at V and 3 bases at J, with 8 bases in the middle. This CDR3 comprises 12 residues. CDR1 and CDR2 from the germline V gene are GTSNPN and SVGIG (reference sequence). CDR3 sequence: CAWSMESYEQYF. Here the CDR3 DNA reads TGTGCCTGGAGTATGGAGAGCTACGAGCAGTACTTC.

The CDR3 DNA reads as TGTGCCAGCAGCACTTACAATGAGCAGTTCTTC. This codes for CASSTYNEQFF. This chain joins TRBV6-6 and TRBJ2-1, with unresolved D. CDR3 size: 11 residues. Germline V lookup: CDR1 MNHNY, CDR2 SVGAGI (reference sequence). V was cut by 6 bases and J by 4 bases, with 4 bases left in between.

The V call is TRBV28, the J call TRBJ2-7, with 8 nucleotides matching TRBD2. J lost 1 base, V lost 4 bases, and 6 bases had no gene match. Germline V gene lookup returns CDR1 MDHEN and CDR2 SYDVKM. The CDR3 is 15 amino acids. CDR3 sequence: CASSSLGLASYEQYF. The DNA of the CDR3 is TGTGCCAGCAGTTCACTAGGACTAGCTTCCTACGAGCAGTACTTC.

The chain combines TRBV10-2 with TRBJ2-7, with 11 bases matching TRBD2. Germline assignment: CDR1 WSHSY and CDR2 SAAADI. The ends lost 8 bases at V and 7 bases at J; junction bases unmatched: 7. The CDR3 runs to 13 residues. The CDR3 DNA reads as TGCGCCAGCGTTCGGGGACTAGCGGCTGAGCAGTACTTC. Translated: CASVRGLAAEQYF.

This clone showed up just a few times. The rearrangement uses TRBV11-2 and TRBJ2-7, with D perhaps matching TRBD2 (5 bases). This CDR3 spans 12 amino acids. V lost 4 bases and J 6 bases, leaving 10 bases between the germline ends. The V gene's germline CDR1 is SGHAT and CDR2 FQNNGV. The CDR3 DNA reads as TGTGCCAGCAGCTCGCAGCGGTCCGAGCAGTACTTC. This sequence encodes CASSSQRSEQYF.